These 4 T cell receptor beta chains share one sample of origin, sequenced in a study of cytomegalovirus exposure and HLA in healthy donors. Amplification used 60 Vbeta primers and 13 Jbeta primers. Method: immunoSEQ multiplex PCR; TCRdb's copy keeps in-frame clones and lacks some. The profile shows about 140,000 clones, around 78% of them singletons. What was sequenced was PBMCs. These receptors were obtained from a man aged 35-49 years in good health and CMV-seronegative.

This clone has more than one count but fewer than ten. The chain employs TRBV9 and TRBJ2-2; 10 nucleotides line up with TRBD2. CDR1 is SGDLS and CDR2 is YYNGEE in the germline V gene. V trimming: 3 bases; J trimming: 4 bases; junction bases outside the gene matches: 6. This CDR3 region has 16 residues. In nucleotides, the CDR3 is TGTGCCAGCAGCGCCATAGCGGGGGGCAGCACCGGGGAGCTGTTTTTT. Translated, it gives CASSAIAGGSTGELFF.

The V and J genes are TRBV4-3 and TRBJ2-7, with D perhaps TRBD1 (6 bases). Trimming left V 0 bases short and J 2 bases short, with 11 bases between. CDR1 is LGHNA, CDR2 YSLEER, per germline. There are 15 residues in the CDR3. CDR3 protein: CASSQDNAGAYEQYF. CDR3 DNA sequence: TGCGCCAGCAGCCAAGATAACGCAGGGGCCTACGAGCAGTACTTC.

This clone was found once. This sequence joins TRBV9 and TRBJ2-5, with a tentative D call TRBD2 (5 bases). The CDR3 covers 13 residues. The V end was cut by 0 bases, the J end by 3 bases, with 6 bases between. Germline-derived CDR1 and CDR2 are SGDLS and YYNGEE. The DNA of the CDR3 is TGTGCCAGCAGCGTAGCCGGGGAAGAGACCCAGTACTTC. As protein: CASSVAGEETQYF.

The rearrangement joins TRBV4-3 to TRBJ2-7, with D uncertain. CDR1 and CDR2 from the germline V gene are LGHNA and YSLEER. The CDR3 runs to 15 residues. Trimming pared 0 bases from V and 4 bases from J, leaving 13 bases between. The CDR3: CASSQDRFQAYEQYF. The CDR3 DNA reads TGCGCCAGCAGCCAAGATCGGTTTCAGGCTTACGAGCAGTACTTC.